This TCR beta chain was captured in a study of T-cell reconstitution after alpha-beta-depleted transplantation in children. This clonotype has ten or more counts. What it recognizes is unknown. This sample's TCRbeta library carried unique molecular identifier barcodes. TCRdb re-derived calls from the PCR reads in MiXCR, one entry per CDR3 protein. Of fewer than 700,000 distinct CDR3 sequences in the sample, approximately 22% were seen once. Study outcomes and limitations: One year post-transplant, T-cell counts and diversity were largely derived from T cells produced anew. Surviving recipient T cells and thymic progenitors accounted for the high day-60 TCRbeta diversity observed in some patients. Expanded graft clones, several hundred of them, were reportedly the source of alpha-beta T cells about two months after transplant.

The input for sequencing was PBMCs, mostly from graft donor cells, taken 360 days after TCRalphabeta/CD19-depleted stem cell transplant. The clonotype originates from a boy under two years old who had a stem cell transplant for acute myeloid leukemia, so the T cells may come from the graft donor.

CDR3 sequence reads: CSARAGAGEAFF. In nucleotides, the CDR3 is TGCAGTGCTAGAGCCGGGGCCGGTGAAGCTTTCTTT. The rearrangement uses TRBV20-1 and TRBJ1-1, with D possibly TRBD1 on 5 matching bases. Trimming left V 1 base short and J 7 bases short, with 10 bases between. Germline lookup yields CDR1 DFQATT and CDR2 SNEGSKA (reference sequence). The CDR3 has 12 residues.